These 25 T cell receptor beta chains share one sample of origin, sequenced in a study of patients and donors after allogeneic stem cell transplantation. MiXCR, run by TCRdb on the RT-PCR reads, gives a single entry per CDR3 protein. This table holds about 960,000 distinct CDR3 sequences, over 15% found once. Specimen: blood, either unsorted or a sorted T cell fraction (not recorded which). Every receptor here comes from a human donor who was either an allogeneic HSCT recipient or a stem cell or donor lymphocyte infusion donor (not recorded which). It is not recorded whose cells these are; they may come from a transplant donor.

The V gene is TRBV20-1, the J gene TRBJ2-7; 13 bases match TRBD2. Trimming took 6 bases from V and 4 from J; bases not matched to a gene: 12. This CDR3 region has 16 residues. Germline V gives CDR1 DFQATT, CDR2 SNEGSKA (reference sequence). The CDR3 sequence: CSAPTPGLAGNYEQYF. In DNA, the CDR3 is TGCAGTGCCCCTACCCCGGGACTAGCGGGGAATTACGAGCAGTACTTC.

This clonotype was seen a handful of times. This sequence joins TRBV12-3 or TRBV12-4 and TRBJ2-1; the D call may be TRBD1 or TRBD2 (5 bases each). This CDR3 is 13 amino acids long. V lost 6 bases, J lost 5 bases, and 11 bases lay in between. CDR3: CASRYGTNNEQFF. Written as DNA, the CDR3 is TGTGCCAGCAGGTACGGGACGAACAATGAGCAGTTCTTC.

Concerning this clonotype itself: A much larger clone lies one base from this, so it may be a read error. The chain is built from TRBV12-3 or TRBV12-4 and TRBJ2-1; D gene unclear. V was pared by 6 bases and J by 4 bases, with 16 bases between. The CDR3 has 15 residues. In DNA form, the CDR3 reads TGTGCCAGCAGCCCTAACCGGGCAAAATACAATGAGCAGTTCTTC. This sequence encodes CASSPNRAKYNEQFF.

This clonotype has just a few counts. V usage is TRBV10-3 and J usage is TRBJ1-1; possible D gene TRBD1, 6 bases. The V gene's germline CDR1 is ENHRY and CDR2 SYGVKD. CDR3 length: 13 amino acids. The ends were cut back, 6 bases at V and 5 bases at J, with 13 bases in the middle. CDR3 in DNA: TGTGCCATCAGGGGGGACATGGGGACTGAAGCTTTCTTT. This codes for CAIRGDMGTEAFF.

This clonotype was counted between two and nine times. The rearrangement joins TRBV3-1 to TRBJ2-7; 7 positions match TRBD2. The CDR3 runs to 16 residues. CDR1 is LGHDT, CDR2 YNNKEL, per germline (reference sequence). The ends lost 4 bases at V and 6 bases at J; junction bases unmatched: 15. CDR3 region: CASSPLGGRSVGEQYF. As DNA, the CDR3 is TGTGCCAGCAGCCCCCTCGGGGGGAGGTCGGTCGGCGAGCAGTACTTC.

This clonotype was recorded a few times. The gene calls are TRBV2 and TRBJ2-1; 8 nucleotides align to TRBD2. Looked up from germline, CDR1 is SNHLY and CDR2 is FYNNEI. CDR3 size: 15 residues. Germline trimming cut 6 bases from V and 5 bases from J; bases unmatched to any gene: 9. Here the CDR3 reads CASRRGGTVNNEQFF. The CDR3 DNA sequence: TGTGCCAGCAGACGGGGGGGGACGGTTAACAATGAGCAGTTCTTC.

The chain combines TRBV5-4 with TRBJ1-2; a possible D gene is TRBD1 (5 bases). Germline V gives CDR1 SGHNT, CDR2 YYREEE (reference sequence). The CDR3 totals 13 residues. The V end was cut by 4 bases, the J end by 8 bases, with 15 bases between. CDR3 DNA: TGTGCCAGCAGCCTAGGCGGGGGAGGCGGCTACACCTTC. This gives the protein CASSLGGGGGYTF.

The chain uses TRBV6-2 or TRBV6-3 and TRBJ1-5, with D unclear. The CDR3 runs to 15 residues. From germline, CDR1 is MNHEY and CDR2 SVGEGT. The V gene lost 6 bases and the J gene lost 3 bases, with 15 bases spanning the gap. Here the CDR3 reads CASRSHTDLNQPQHF. The CDR3 bases are TGTGCCAGCAGGTCCCATACAGATCTCAATCAGCCCCAGCATTTT.

The chain is built from TRBV9 and TRBJ1-1; the D gene is possibly TRBD1 (5 bases). Germline values: CDR1 SGDLS, CDR2 YYNGEE. The CDR3 is made up of 15 amino acids. Trimming cost V 0 bases and J 5 bases, with 14 bases left between them. The CDR3 protein is CASSVGPGAGTEAFF. CDR3 sequence (DNA): TGTGCCAGCAGCGTAGGCCCAGGTGCAGGGACTGAAGCTTTCTTT.

The chain has TRBV10-3 and TRBJ2-7; 7 positions agree with TRBD2. V shed 6 bases, J shed 5 bases, and the junction held 4 bases outside the gene matches. The CDR3 runs to 12 residues. The germline gives CDR1 ENHRY, CDR2 SYGVKD. In DNA form, the CDR3 reads TGTGCCATCAGCCGGGGGGTCAACGAGCAGTACTTC. Its protein product is CAISRGVNEQYF.

This clonotype was seen a few times. The chain carries TRBV13 and TRBJ2-1; maybe TRBD1 (6 bases). CDR1 is PRHDT, CDR2 FYEKMQ, per germline (reference sequence). This CDR3 comprises 15 residues. The V end lost 1 base, the J end lost 8 bases, and 15 bases lay between the germline ends. The CDR3 DNA sequence: TGTGCCAGCAGCTTAGCCGGAACAGGGATGCATGAGCAGTTCTTC. Translating it yields CASSLAGTGMHEQFF.

This clonotype was found a few times. The chain links TRBV7-9 to TRBJ2-7; 12 nucleotides line up with TRBD2. V lost 5 bases, J lost 5 bases, and 7 bases stayed unmatched. From germline, CDR1 is SEHNR and CDR2 FQNEAQ (reference sequence). The length of the CDR3 is 15 residues. This CDR3 is CASSKTSGSTDEQYF. CDR3 coding DNA: TGTGCCAGCAGCAAGACTAGCGGGAGTACCGACGAGCAGTACTTC. Complete variable domain (other parts from reference TRBV7-9 and TRBJ2-7): DTGVSQNPRHKITKRGQNVTFRCDPISEHNRLYWYRQTLGQGPEFLTYFQNEAQLEKSRLLSDRFSAERPKGSFSTLEIQRTEQGDSAMYLCASSKTSGSTDEQYFGPGTRLTVT.

In regard to this clonotype: At one of its ends the junction is not consistent with the germline gene, which may arise from a read error. The CDR3 protein is CATRRDLRGNNQPQHF. In nucleotides, the CDR3 is TGTGCCACCAGAAGAGACCTACGAGGGAACAATCAGCCCCAGCATTTT. The V and J genes are TRBV15 and TRBJ1-5; no clear D. CDR1 is LNHNV, CDR2 YYDKDF, per germline (reference sequence). The CDR3 covers 16 residues.

This clonotype was observed at least ten times. V and J are TRBV25-1 and TRBJ1-5, with TRBD1 matching over 7 bases. V was clipped by 1 base and J by 3 bases; unmatched bases: 6. Germline V gene sequence: CDR1 MGHDK, CDR2 SYGVNS. The CDR3 length is 16 residues. CDR3: CASSESRGQPNQPQHF. The DNA for the CDR3 is TGTGCCAGCAGTGAATCTCGGGGACAGCCCAATCAGCCCCAGCATTTT.

This clonotype was observed a handful of times. The CDR3 region is CSARDRGAGGGNQPQHF. The DNA for the CDR3 is TGCAGTGCTAGAGATCGAGGCGCAGGGGGAGGCAATCAGCCCCAGCATTTT. V and J are TRBV20-1 and TRBJ1-5; 7 nucleotides agree with TRBD1. Germline assignment: CDR1 DFQATT and CDR2 SNEGSKA (reference sequence). Trimming at V came to 0 bases and at J to 2 bases, leaving 10 bases not matched to a gene. This CDR3 has 17 amino acids.

The V gene is TRBV12-3 or TRBV12-4, the J gene TRBJ2-3, with TRBD2 matching 9 bases. The CDR3 sequence is 16 residues long. V shed 3 bases and J 4 bases; nucleotides not matched to a gene: 8. The CDR3 spells CASSFAGRTSADTQYF. The CDR3 DNA is TGTGCCAGCAGTTTTGCGGGAAGGACTAGCGCAGATACGCAGTATTTT.

This clonotype was observed a few times. The gene calls are TRBV12-3 or TRBV12-4 and TRBJ2-2; D gene ambiguous. CDR3 length: 14 amino acids. V shed 1 base and J shed 6 bases, with 9 bases lying between them. The chain's CDR3 is CASSLGLTAGELFF. The CDR3 DNA reads as TGTGCCAGCAGTTTAGGACTTACGGCCGGGGAGCTGTTTTTT.

This clonotype appeared a few times. V usage is TRBV5-1 and J usage is TRBJ2-5, with no clear D. Trimming stripped 0 bases from V and 7 bases from J, with 10 bases between. The CDR3 loop spans 13 amino acids. The germline V gene encodes CDR1 SGHRS and CDR2 YFSETQ. As DNA, the CDR3 is TGCGCCAGCAGCTTGGAAGGAGTAGGGACCCAGTACTTC. Its translation is CASSLEGVGTQYF.

Many counts were recorded for this clonotype. The chain joins TRBV25-1 to TRBJ1-2; D is uncertain. This CDR3 contains 11 residues. V lost 3 bases to trimming and J lost 2 bases, with 1 base between them. Germline-derived CDR1 and CDR2 are MGHDK and SYGVNS. The CDR3 sequence is CASSENYGYTF. The CDR3 nucleotides read TGTGCCAGCAGTGAGAACTATGGCTACACCTTC.

The V gene is TRBV7-3, the J gene TRBJ2-1; no clear D gene. CDR3 size: 13 residues. Trimming cost V 0 bases and J 5 bases, with 5 bases left between them. The germline V gene encodes CDR1 SGHTA and CDR2 FQGTGA. The CDR3 sequence: CASSLTSHNEQFF. The CDR3 DNA follows: TGTGCCAGCAGCTTAACGTCGCACAATGAGCAGTTCTTC.

The chain employs TRBV5-1 and TRBJ2-7; tentatively, D is TRBD1 (6 bases). CDR3 length: 16 residues. V lost 4 bases, J lost 1 base, and 18 bases lay in between. Per the germline V gene, CDR1 is SGHRS and CDR2 is YFSETQ. CDR3 nucleotides: TGCGCCAGCAGCACAGACGTAGGGGGAGCGTCCTACGAGCAGTACTTC. Residues: CASSTDVGGASYEQYF.

The chain joins TRBV12-3 or TRBV12-4 to TRBJ1-5; unclear D gene. Trimming stripped 4 bases from V and 0 bases from J, with 10 bases between. This CDR3 has 15 amino acids. CDR3 region: CASSSKGHSNQPQHF. CDR3 sequence (DNA): TGTGCCAGCAGTTCAAAAGGGCATAGCAATCAGCCCCAGCATTTT.

The table lists this clonotype with a few counts. The rearrangement links TRBV30 to TRBJ2-5, with D perhaps TRBD2 (6 bases). The CDR3 covers 18 residues. The V and J ends lost 2 bases and 4 bases respectively, with 26 bases between them. CDR1 GTSNPN and CDR2 SVGIG come from the germline V gene (reference sequence). CDR3 nucleotides: TGTGCCTGGAGTCTGGGAAGACGGAGCGGGCAGGGAAGAGAGACCCAGTACTTC. Amino acids: CAWSLGRRSGQGRETQYF.

J is TRBJ2-7 and V is TRBV19; D is ambiguous. In germline, CDR1 is LNHDA, CDR2 SQIVND (reference sequence). There are 10 residues in the CDR3. Trimming cost V 9 bases and J 5 bases, with 8 bases left between them. This chain's CDR3 is CARGGHEQYF. The CDR3 DNA reads TGTGCCAGGGGCGGCCACGAGCAGTACTTC. Together with reference TRBV19 and TRBJ2-7, the CDR3 gives the full variable domain: DGGITQSPKYLFRKEGQNVTLSCEQNLNHDAMYWYRQDPGQGLRLIYYSQIVNDFQKGDIAEGYSVSREKKESFPLTVTSAQKNPTAFYLCARGGHEQYFGPGTRLTVT.

This clonotype was counted at least ten times. The chain has TRBV20-1 and TRBJ1-1, with D perhaps matching TRBD1 (5 bases). The CDR3 spans 12 residues. V lost 0 bases, J lost 4 bases, and 6 bases lay in between. Germline values: CDR1 DFQATT, CDR2 SNEGSKA (reference sequence). CDR3 in DNA: TGCAGTGCTAGAGAGGGGGGCACTGAAGCTTTCTTT. Residues: CSAREGGTEAFF.